A selection of T cell receptor beta chains follows, all from one sample in a study of Ad26.COV2.S vaccination and SARS-CoV-2 variants. Sequencing was performed with immunoSEQ multiplex PCR; in TCRdb, only in-frame clones are kept and a portion is missing. This table holds about 330,000 clones, 75% to 90% found once. Specimen: peripheral blood, collected in a trial of Ad26.COV2.S vaccine versus placebo. These receptors all stem from a person aged 18-65 years who received the Ad26.COV2.S COVID-19 vaccine or a placebo. CDR3s include the opening cysteine and the closing phenylalanine or tryptophan. D genes are given only for firm matches. A row's size may be missing; if present it is once, few, many or a size class.

V gene	clone size	CDR3 length	D gene	J gene	CDR3 protein	CDR3 DNA
TRBV7-9	few	15	TRBD1	TRBJ2-5	CASSSGTGRSETQYF	TGTGCCAGCAGCTCAGGGACAGGGAGGTCAGAGACCCAGTACTTC
TRBV19	.	16	TRBD1	TRBJ1-5	CASRRGQGITNQPQHF	TGTGCCAGTAGGCGGGGACAGGGGATTACCAATCAGCCCCAGCATTTT
TRBV4-1	.	13	.	TRBJ2-1	CASSQGGIEVQFF	TGCGCCAGCAGCCAAGGCGGAATCGAGGTGCAGTTCTTC
TRBV9	once	15	.	TRBJ2-1	CASSDDSGQYNEQFF	TGTGCCAGCAGTGATGATTCGGGACAATACAATGAGCAGTTCTTC
TRBV19	.	16	TRBD1	TRBJ2-3	CASASGTGAGTDTQYF	TGTGCCAGTGCTTCCGGGACAGGGGCGGGCACAGATACGCAGTATTTT
TRBV7-2	.	17	.	TRBJ1-2	CASSLGGRYQANYGYTF	TGTGCCAGCAGCTTAGGGGGCAGGTACCAAGCTAACTATGGCTACACCTTC
TRBV6-4	few	14	.	TRBJ1-2	CASSDPGITDGYTF	TGTGCCAGCAGTGATCCAGGGATCACGGATGGCTACACCTTC
TRBV27	.	15	TRBD1	TRBJ1-1	CASSLTSGTGRSAFF	TGTGCCAGCAGTTTAACATCCGGGACAGGGAGATCGGCTTTCTTT
TRBV21-1	.	16	.	TRBJ2-3	CASSKAASGGTDTQYF	TGTGCCAGCAGCAAAGCGGCTAGCGGGGGGACAGATACGCAGTATTTT
TRBV16	.	15	.	TRBJ2-7	CASSRTREGTGEQYF	TGTGCCAGCAGCCGTACTCGAGAGGGGACGGGTGAGCAGTACTTC
TRBV3-1/TRBV3-2	.	16	TRBD2	TRBJ2-3	CASSQDRGGSLDTQYF	TGTGCCAGCAGCCAAGATAGGGGCGGGAGCCTTGATACGCAGTATTTT
TRBV3-1/TRBV3-2	.	15	TRBD1	TRBJ2-1	CASSQGQGSGNEQFF	TGTGCCAGCAGCCAAGGACAGGGGAGTGGCAATGAGCAGTTCTTC
TRBV27	.	14	TRBD2	TRBJ2-1	CATYPGTRTNEQFF	TGTGCCACCTATCCCGGGACTAGAACCAATGAGCAGTTCTTC
TRBV2	.	15	.	TRBJ1-6	CASSERQGSNSPLHF	TGTGCCAGCAGTGAGAGGCAGGGGAGCAATTCACCCCTCCACTTT
TRBV9	.	14	.	TRBJ1-1	CASSVAQQNTEAFF	TGTGCCAGCAGCGTAGCGCAGCAGAACACTGAAGCTTTCTTT
TRBV6-5	once	15	.	TRBJ1-4	CASSYGRATNEKLFF	TGTGCCAGCAGTTACGGAAGGGCAACTAATGAAAAACTGTTTTTT
TRBV7-2	.	13	.	TRBJ2-2	CASSSRDTGELFF	TGTGCCAGCAGCTCCCGGGACACCGGGGAGCTGTTTTTT